This is a list of T cell receptor beta chains from one sample in a study of T cell repertoires in cytomegalovirus infection. Their target antigens are unknown. TCRdb used MiXCR to reprocess the reads, holding one entry per CDR3 protein. The sample holds roughly 220,000 distinct CDR3 sequences, about 38% seen once. Sample: CD8+ T cells from cultured PBMCs, taken from culture after CMV antigen stimulation. The receptors were gathered from a human donor in good health (CMV status not recorded). Some clones in this sample may be carry-over from other donors' samples. Both conserved end residues are part of each CDR3. The D gene is left open where the match is weak. Where a row states a size, it is once, few, many or the class of an expanded clone; other rows omit it.

D	size	V	J	CDR3	DNA
TRBD1	.	TRBV7-9	TRBJ2-2	CASSYGTGNTGELFF	TGTGCCAGCAGCTATGGGACAGGAAACACCGGGGAGCTGTTTTTT
TRBD2	many	TRBV7-9	TRBJ2-5	CASSLVGLAGEETQYF	TGTGCCAGCAGCTTAGTGGGGCTAGCGGGTGAAGAGACCCAGTACTTC
.	many	TRBV4-1	TRBJ2-2	CASSQGWLGGFANTGELFF	TGCGCCAGCAGCCAAGGATGGCTTGGCGGTTTCGCGAACACCGGGGAGCTGTTTTTT
.	few	TRBV7-9	TRBJ1-1	CASSLTLEAFF	TGTGCCAGCAGCTTGACACTGGAAGCTTTCTTT
TRBD2	.	TRBV27	TRBJ2-7	CASSSGTAPGLAGIYEQYF	TGTGCCAGCAGTTCTGGGACAGCACCTGGACTAGCGGGGATTTACGAGCAGTACTTC
TRBD2	.	TRBV28	TRBJ2-3	CASMGPISGRVSTDTQYF	TGTGCCAGCATGGGGCCGATTAGCGGGAGGGTTAGCACAGATACGCAGTATTTT
TRBD2	.	TRBV6-2/TRBV6-3	TRBJ2-7	CASRGSGYEQYF	TGTGCCAGTCGCGGGAGTGGCTACGAGCAGTACTTC
TRBD1	once	TRBV27	TRBJ1-2	CASSPNRGPGRYGYTF	TGTGCCAGCAGTCCTAACAGGGGGCCTGGTAGATATGGCTACACCTTC
.	.	TRBV7-8	TRBJ1-5	CASSLALSQIHQPQHF	TGTGCCAGCAGCTTAGCATTGTCGCAGATCCATCAGCCCCAGCATTTT
TRBD1	.	TRBV27	TRBJ2-4	CASSLRDRQNIQYF	TGTGCCAGCAGTCTAAGGGACAGACAAAACATTCAGTACTTC
.	few	TRBV6-5	TRBJ2-5	CASSYEPETQYF	TGTGCCAGCAGTTACGAGCCAGAGACCCAGTACTTC
TRBD2	.	TRBV5-6	TRBJ2-1	CASLISLAGVDEQFF	TGTGCCAGCCTTATTTCACTAGCGGGGGTAGATGAGCAGTTCTTC
.	few	TRBV7-2	TRBJ1-1	CASSPRLMNTEAFF	TGTGCCAGCAGCCCCCGACTCATGAACACTGAAGCTTTCTTT